The clone carrying this TCR beta chain was picked up one time. The data derive from a study of blood T cell repertoires in COVID-19. The overall study: Researchers got acute and convalescent COVID-19 samples from the United States, Italy and Spain. T cells, B-cell-depleted T cells, or PBMCs supplied cDNA or gDNA.

Germline V CDR1 and CDR2: SGHTA, FQGTGA. V shed 6 bases and J shed 6 bases, with 9 bases lying between them. There are 12 residues in the CDR3. Per the original data handling: Estimation of nucleated cell counts relied on the amplification of reference gene primers. Only in-frame clones appear in the TCRdb table, and some are missing; sequencing was by immunoSEQ multiplex PCR. V and J calls and clone size are copied from that table; D and trimming were computed from the DNA. The sample includes about 190,000 clones, about 86% of them seen just once. The source material was peripheral blood. This clonotype was obtained from a woman aged 18-29 years who had recovered from COVID-19. The rearrangement uses TRBV7-3 and TRBJ2-1, with D tentatively TRBD2 (6 bases). The CDR3 sequence is CASRGTLNEQFF. In nucleotides, the CDR3 is TGTGCCAGCAGGGGGACTCTCAATGAGCAGTTCTTC.